Following are 32 T cell receptor beta chains from one sample sequenced in a study of response to subunit inactivated influenza vaccine. TCRdb reprocessed the RT-PCR reads via MiXCR and lists one record per CDR3 protein. The sample holds about 800,000 distinct CDR3 sequences, around 20% seen once. The source was PBMCs from blood, collected about 5 days after vaccination. These receptors were taken from a man aged 45-60 years who received an inactivated influenza vaccine.

There are many counts of this clonotype. This rearrangement joins TRBV5-1 to TRBJ1-1; D may be TRBD1 (6 bases). The CDR3 extends over 14 amino acids. Germline V gene data show CDR1 as SGHRS and CDR2 as YFSETQ. The V end was cut by 0 bases, the J end by 4 bases, with 10 bases between. CDR3 coding DNA: TGCGCCAGCAGCTTGGCGACAGGATCCACTGAAGCTTTCTTT. Residues: CASSLATGSTEAFF.

J is TRBJ2-5 and V is TRBV12-3 or TRBV12-4; 8 bases align to TRBD2. The CDR3 sequence is 16 residues long. J gave up 0 bases and V 3 bases, and 6 bases lay outside the gene matches. As DNA, the CDR3 is TGTGCCAGCAGTTTGTATCCAGCGGGGGACCAAGAGACCCAGTACTTC. It encodes CASSLYPAGDQETQYF.

This sequence joins TRBV27 and TRBJ2-3; TRBD2 is a possible D gene (7 bases). The length of the CDR3 is 16 residues. Germline V CDR1 and CDR2: MNHEY, SMNVEV (reference sequence). V lost 7 bases to trimming and J lost 4 bases, with 21 bases between them. CDR3 bases: TGTGCCAGCACTCCCCACGGAGGGGGGGCCCCAGATACGCAGTATTTT. This translates into CASTPHGGGAPDTQYF.

This clonotype turned up a few times. The V and J genes are TRBV20-1 and TRBJ1-6; D possibly corresponds to TRBD1 (5 bases). V was trimmed by 6 bases and J by 9 bases, leaving 15 bases between them. CDR1 and CDR2 (germline): DFQATT, SNEGSKA (reference sequence). This CDR3 comprises 13 residues. CDR3 sequence: CSAIGTQSSPLHF. CDR3 DNA sequence: TGCAGTGCGATAGGGACCCAGAGTTCACCCCTCCACTTT.

This clonotype was picked up a small number of times. The CDR3 DNA follows: TGTGCCAGCAGTGAACTCGGCACCGGGGAGCTGTTTTTT. This sequence encodes CASSELGTGELFF. This sequence joins TRBV6-1 and TRBJ2-2, with no clear D. V gave up 2 bases and J gave up 4 bases, with 5 bases separating them. The CDR3 loop spans 13 amino acids. Germline V gene sequence: CDR1 MNHNS, CDR2 SASEGT.

Here the CDR3 reads CAIFRGGNNEQFF. For the CDR3, the DNA is TGTGCCATATTTCGGGGGGGGAACAATGAGCAGTTCTTC. V is TRBV7-2 and J is TRBJ2-1; 8 bases align to TRBD2. Per germline, CDR1 SGHTA and CDR2 FQGNSA. The CDR3 is made up of 13 amino acids. Trimming cost V 10 bases and J 5 bases; bases outside gene matches: 7.

This clonotype was observed a handful of times. The DNA for the CDR3 is TGTGCCAGCAGCCCGAAGGGACTGAACACTGAAGCTTTCTTT. It codes for CASSPKGLNTEAFF. This rearrangement joins TRBV5-5 to TRBJ1-1; D is possibly TRBD1 (5 bases). The CDR3 has 14 amino acids. Trimming cost V 4 bases and J 0 bases, with 10 bases left between them. CDR1 SGHKS and CDR2 YYEKEE come from the germline V gene (reference sequence).

At least ten counts were recorded for this clonotype. V gene TRBV7-8 combines with J gene TRBJ2-3; D tentatively reads TRBD1 or TRBD2 (6 bases each). CDR1 is SGHVS, CDR2 FQNEAQ, per germline. Trimming pared 2 bases from V and 1 base from J, leaving 19 bases between. The length of the CDR3 is 18 residues. The CDR3 is CASSLRVGGSRGTDTQYF. CDR3 DNA sequence: TGTGCCAGCAGCTTACGGGTGGGGGGCTCCAGGGGCACAGATACGCAGTATTTT. The full variable domain, rest sourced from reference TRBV7-8 and TRBJ2-3, is GAGVSQSPRYKVAKRGQDVALRCDPISGHVSLFWYQQALGQGPEFLTYFQNEAQLDKSGLPSDRFFAERPEGSVSTLKIQRTQQEDSAVYLCASSLRVGGSRGTDTQYFGPGTRLTVL.

The V call is TRBV7-2, the J call TRBJ1-2, with TRBD1 matching over 8 bases. Germline CDR1 is SGHTA and CDR2 is FQGNSA. CDR3 size: 14 residues. J gave up 2 bases and V 5 bases, and 4 bases lay outside the gene matches. The CDR3 sequence: CASSQGALNYGYTF. DNA for the CDR3: TGTGCCAGCAGCCAGGGGGCCTTGAACTATGGCTACACCTTC. Full variable domain (outside the CDR3, taken from reference TRBV7-2 and TRBJ1-2): GAGVSQSPSNKVTEKGKDVELRCDPISGHTALYWYRQSLGQGLEFLIYFQGNSAPDKSGLPSDRFSAERTGGSVSTLTIQRTQQEDSAVYLCASSQGALNYGYTFGSGTRLTVV.

V gene TRBV9 combines with J gene TRBJ1-1; 8 positions agree with TRBD1. The CDR3 is made up of 16 amino acids. Unmatched junction bases numbered 7, after V lost 0 bases and J lost 3 bases. Germline CDR1 reads SGDLS; CDR2 reads YYNGEE. DNA for the CDR3: TGTGCCAGCAGCGTAGGACAGGGGTTATGGGACACTGAAGCTTTCTTT. This translates into CASSVGQGLWDTEAFF.

This chain links TRBV5-1 with TRBJ2-3; TRBD2 is a possible D gene (6 bases). The CDR3 runs to 17 residues. V lost 4 bases to trimming and J lost 4 bases, with 22 bases between them. Per the germline V gene, CDR1 is SGHRS and CDR2 is YFSETQ. Here the CDR3 reads CASSRTTPSESADTQYF. The CDR3 DNA is TGCGCCAGCAGCCGAACCACACCTAGCGAGTCCGCAGATACGCAGTATTTT.

This clonotype has a handful of counts. The chain links TRBV2 to TRBJ1-1; D is ambiguous. The CDR3 is made up of 13 amino acids. Trimming pared 7 bases from V and 4 bases from J, leaving 13 bases between. Germline V CDR1 and CDR2: SNHLY, FYNNEI. The CDR3 region has the DNA TGTGCCAGCATACGTTTTCAGATCACTGAAGCTTTCTTT. As protein: CASIRFQITEAFF. Full variable domain (rest looked up from reference TRBV2 and TRBJ1-1): EPEVTQTPSHQVTQMGQEVILRCVPISNHLYFYWYRQILGQKVEFLVSFYNNEISEKSEIFDDQFSVERPDGSNFTLKIRSTKLEDSAMYFCASIRFQITEAFFGQGTRLTVV.

At least ten counts were recorded for this clonotype. This sequence joins TRBV20-1 and TRBJ2-3; weak D call: TRBD2 (7 bases). Germline loops: CDR1 DFQATT, CDR2 SNEGSKA (reference sequence). Trimming pared 5 bases from V and 4 bases from J, leaving 19 bases between. This CDR3 region has 15 residues. CDR3 sequence (DNA): TGCAGTGCTGAGGACAGCGGGAAGGGCGCAGATACGCAGTATTTT. It is translated as CSAEDSGKGADTQYF.

At least ten counts were recorded for this clonotype. The V and J genes are TRBV29-1 and TRBJ2-7; no definite D call. Per germline, CDR1 SQVTM and CDR2 ANQGSEA. The ends were cut back, 5 bases at V and 12 bases at J, with 14 bases in the middle. This CDR3 has 10 residues. The DNA of the CDR3 is TGCAGCGTTAAGGCGTGCGGATCGTACTTC. It specifies CSVKACGSYF.

This clonotype was counted only a few times. The chain combines TRBV4-3 with TRBJ2-1, with D perhaps matching TRBD1 (6 bases). From germline, CDR1 is LGHNA and CDR2 YSLEER. The CDR3 has 14 amino acids. V gave up 4 bases and J gave up 9 bases, with 16 bases separating them. CDR3 nucleotide sequence: TGCGCCAGCAGCCTGGGACAATTGGGGCGTGAGCAGTTCTTC. This encodes CASSLGQLGREQFF.

J is TRBJ2-7 and V is TRBV9; D is unresolved. This CDR3 is built from 14 residues. With 2 bases removed from V and 6 bases from J, the gap between germline ends came to 15 bases. Germline V gene data show CDR1 as SGDLS and CDR2 as YYNGEE. The CDR3 bases are TGTGCCAGCAGCGTTTCGACAAACCTCCCCGAGCAGTACTTC. Its translation is CASSVSTNLPEQYF.

The sample holds a few counts of this clonotype. The V call is TRBV7-2, the J call TRBJ2-1; maybe TRBD1 (6 bases). From germline, CDR1 is SGHTA and CDR2 FQGNSA. Trimming shortened V by 3 bases and J by 11 bases, and 8 bases separated the two germline ends. The CDR3 has 11 residues. The CDR3 coding sequence is TGTGCCAGCAGCTTCCGGGACAAGCAGTTCTTC. This translates into CASSFRDKQFF. The variable domain in full, completed from reference TRBV7-2 and TRBJ2-1, reads GAGVSQSPSNKVTEKGKDVELRCDPISGHTALYWYRQSLGQGLEFLIYFQGNSAPDKSGLPSDRFSAERTGGSVSTLTIQRTQQEDSAVYLCASSFRDKQFFGPGTRLTVL.

This clonotype was detected a few times. CDR3 bases: TGCGCCAGCAGCCAAGAAGTGCTAGCGGGTCGCACCGGGGAGCTGTTTTTT. Translated, it gives CASSQEVLAGRTGELFF. The rearrangement joins TRBV4-3 to TRBJ2-2; TRBD2 agrees at 8 bases. Trimming at V came to 0 bases and at J to 4 bases, leaving 7 bases not matched to a gene. In germline, CDR1 is LGHNA, CDR2 YSLEER. The CDR3 contains 17 residues.

In its sample, this clonotype was seen a few times. The genes are TRBV4-1 and TRBJ2-7, with 7 bases identical to TRBD1. The CDR3 is made up of 15 amino acids. The V gene's germline CDR1 is MGHRA and CDR2 YSYEKL. J gave up 2 bases and V 0 bases, and 4 bases lay outside the gene matches. The CDR3 region is CASSQETGLAYEQYF. As DNA, the CDR3 is TGCGCCAGCAGCCAAGAGACAGGGCTGGCCTACGAGCAGTACTTC.

Only a few counts were recorded for this clonotype. This sequence joins TRBV10-3 and TRBJ2-7; D remains ambiguous. Germline assignment: CDR1 ENHRY and CDR2 SYGVKD. V was clipped by 4 bases and J by 3 bases, with 4 bases between them. This CDR3 contains 11 residues. CDR3 sequence: CAISVNYEQYF. CDR3 in DNA: TGTGCCATCAGTGTAAACTACGAGCAGTACTTC.

The chain combines TRBV5-1 with TRBJ1-5, with D tentatively TRBD1 (6 bases). Germline-derived CDR1 and CDR2 are SGHRS and YFSETQ. The CDR3 contains 19 residues. Trimming stripped 3 bases from V and 2 bases from J, with 24 bases between. CDR3 loop: CASSSLKDAGEGGNQPQHF. The CDR3 nucleotides are TGCGCCAGCAGCTCACTGAAGGATGCAGGGGAAGGGGGCAATCAGCCCCAGCATTTT.

This clonotype has at least ten counts. This chain joins TRBV12-3 or TRBV12-4 and TRBJ2-1, with 8 bases aligning to TRBD2. V was clipped by 3 bases and J by 11 bases; unmatched bases: 9. The CDR3 is 14 residues long. The CDR3, as DNA: TGTGCCAGCAGTTTGGGTAGCGGGGCGCCCAAGCAGTTCTTC. Its protein product is CASSLGSGAPKQFF.

The CDR3 nucleotides are TGTGCCAGCAGCTACCCCGGACTAGCGGGGGCCCTTAGCACAGATACGCAGTATTTT. This encodes CASSYPGLAGALSTDTQYF. The chain has TRBV12-3 or TRBV12-4 and TRBJ2-3; 13 bases map to TRBD2. This CDR3 region has 19 residues. V gave up 6 bases and J gave up 0 bases; unmatched junction bases: 12.

The chain couples TRBV5-1 to TRBJ2-7, with 15 bases aligning to TRBD2. The CDR3 is made up of 16 amino acids. Unmatched junction bases numbered 8, after V lost 5 bases and J lost 5 bases. Germline V gene lookup returns CDR1 SGHRS and CDR2 YFSETQ. CDR3 protein: CASRTGTSGRFNEQYF. In DNA form, the CDR3 reads TGCGCCAGCAGGACAGGGACTAGCGGGAGGTTCAACGAGCAGTACTTC. The full variable domain, rest sourced from reference TRBV5-1 and TRBJ2-7, is KAGVTQTPRYLIKTRGQQVTLSCSPISGHRSVSWYQQTPGQGLQFLFEYFSETQRNKGNFPGRFSGRQFSNSRSEMNVSTLELGDSALYLCASRTGTSGRFNEQYFGPGTRLTVT.

A remark on this clonotype: Possible read error: a much larger clone is one base away. The CDR3 DNA reads as TGTGCCAGCAAATCGACCGGGACGAAGAATGAGCAGTTCTTC. It yields the protein CASKSTGTKNEQFF. V usage is TRBV12-3 or TRBV12-4 and J usage is TRBJ2-1; D is perhaps TRBD1 or TRBD2 (5 bases each). The CDR3 is made up of 14 amino acids. V gave up 7 bases and J gave up 7 bases, with 17 bases separating them.

This clonotype has only a few counts. The rearrangement links TRBV29-1 to TRBJ1-1; 8 bases are shared with TRBD1. CDR3 length: 12 residues. The V gene's germline CDR1 is SQVTM and CDR2 ANQGSEA. J lost 7 bases, V lost 6 bases, and 7 bases had no gene match. The DNA for the CDR3 is TGCAGCGTAGGCAGGGGGACAGGTGAAGCTTTCTTT. It encodes CSVGRGTGEAFF.

This chain connects TRBV11-1 to TRBJ2-6, with D perhaps given as TRBD1 or TRBD2 (6 bases each). V was shortened by 5 bases and J by 4 bases, with 15 bases between the two germline ends. The CDR3 is made up of 16 amino acids. Germline V gene lookup returns CDR1 SGHAT and CDR2 FQDESV (reference sequence). CDR3: CASSRLGGTGANVLTF. CDR3 in DNA: TGTGCCAGCAGCCGCCTTGGGGGGACAGGGGCCAACGTCCTGACTTTC.

This clonotype was counted ten times or more. The chain links TRBV28 to TRBJ2-1; 11 positions agree with TRBD2. CDR1 and CDR2 from the germline V gene are MDHEN and SYDVKM. With 3 bases clipped from V and 6 bases from J, the junction kept 1 base outside the gene matches. There are 14 residues in the CDR3. DNA for the CDR3: TGTGCCAGCAGTTTTAGCGGGAGGGCCAATGAGCAGTTCTTC. This codes for CASSFSGRANEQFF. The full variable domain, completed using reference TRBV28 and TRBJ2-1, is DVKVTQSSRYLVKRTGEKVFLECVQDMDHENMFWYRQDPGLGLRLIYFSYDVKMKEKGDIPEGYSVSREKKERFSLILESASTNQTSMYLCASSFSGRANEQFFGPGTRLTVL.

The chain uses TRBV20-1 and TRBJ1-5; no clear D. The CDR3 runs 14 residues. Trimming removed 0 bases from V and 4 bases from J, with 10 bases in between. Per germline, CDR1 DFQATT and CDR2 SNEGSKA (reference sequence). The DNA of the CDR3 is TGCAGTGCTAGAGAACCAGGATCTAATCAGCCCCAGCATTTT. Translation gives CSAREPGSNQPQHF.

The rearrangement uses TRBV7-9 and TRBJ1-3; tentative D call: TRBD1 (5 bases). Trimming took 4 bases from V and 8 from J, leaving 15 bases between them. The CDR3 is 14 residues long. Germline V lookup: CDR1 SEHNR, CDR2 FQNEAQ (reference sequence). In DNA, the CDR3 is TGTGCCAGCAGCTCCTCGACGGGGGGACACACCATATATTTT. Translated: CASSSSTGGHTIYF. The full variable domain, with the rest looked up from reference TRBV7-9 and TRBJ1-3, is DTGVSQNPRHKITKRGQNVTFRCDPISEHNRLYWYRQTLGQGPEFLTYFQNEAQLEKSRLLSDRFSAERPKGSFSTLEIQRTEQGDSAMYLCASSSSTGGHTIYFGEGSWLTVV.

This clonotype was seen a few times. CDR3 amino acids: CSVRKGGITEAFF. The CDR3 nucleotides read TGCAGCGTTCGAAAGGGGGGTATAACTGAAGCTTTCTTT. This rearrangement joins TRBV29-1 to TRBJ1-1; the D gene is possibly TRBD1 (6 bases). The CDR3 sequence is 13 residues long. The germline gives CDR1 SQVTM, CDR2 ANQGSEA. The V gene lost 5 bases and the J gene lost 5 bases, with 15 bases spanning the gap.

This clonotype has a handful of counts. V usage is TRBV4-2 and J usage is TRBJ2-1, with TRBD2 identical over 8 bases. The CDR3 consists of 17 residues. V was pared by 4 bases and J by 0 bases, with 8 bases of the junction left unmatched. The germline V gene encodes CDR1 LGHNA and CDR2 YNFKEQ. DNA for the CDR3: TGTGCCAGCAGCCCCCATTTCAGCGGGAGCTCCTACAATGAGCAGTTCTTC. Amino acids: CASSPHFSGSSYNEQFF.